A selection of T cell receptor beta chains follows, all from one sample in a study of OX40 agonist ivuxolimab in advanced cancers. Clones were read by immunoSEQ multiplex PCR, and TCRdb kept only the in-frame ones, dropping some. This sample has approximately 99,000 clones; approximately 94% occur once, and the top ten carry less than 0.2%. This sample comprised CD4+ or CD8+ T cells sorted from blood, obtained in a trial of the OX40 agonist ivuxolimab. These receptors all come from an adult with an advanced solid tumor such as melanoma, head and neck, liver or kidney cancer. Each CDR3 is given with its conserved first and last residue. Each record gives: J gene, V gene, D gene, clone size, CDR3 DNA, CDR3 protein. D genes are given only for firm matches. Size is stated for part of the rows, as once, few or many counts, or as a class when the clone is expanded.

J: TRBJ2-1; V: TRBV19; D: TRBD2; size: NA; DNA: TGTGCCAGTAGTATCCCAGCGGGAGGATCAACTGAGCAGTTCTTC; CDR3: CASSIPAGGSTEQFF
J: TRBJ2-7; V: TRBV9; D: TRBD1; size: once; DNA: TGTGCCAGCAGCGTAGATCACAGGGGGTCCTCCGAGCAGTACTTC; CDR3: CASSVDHRGSSEQYF
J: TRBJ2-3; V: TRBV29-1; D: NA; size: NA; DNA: TGCAGCGTTGAGGTAACGGCTAGCACAGATACGCAGTATTTT; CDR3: CSVEVTASTDTQYF
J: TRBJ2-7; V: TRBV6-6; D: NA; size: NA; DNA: TGTGCCAGCAGTTACGGGGTTAGCAGGGACTCCTACGAGCAGTACTTC; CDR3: CASSYGVSRDSYEQYF
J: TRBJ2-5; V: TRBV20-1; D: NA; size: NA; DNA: TGCAGTGCTAGCCGACGGGAGACCCAGTACTTC; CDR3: CSASRRETQYF
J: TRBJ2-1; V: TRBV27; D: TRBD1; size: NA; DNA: TGTGCCAGCAGAGGGACAGGGTGGGGTGAGCAGTTCTTC; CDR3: CASRGTGWGEQFF
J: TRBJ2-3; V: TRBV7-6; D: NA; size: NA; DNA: TGTGCCAGCAGCTTAGCCGGGGGCGCAGGGACAGATACGCAGTATTTT; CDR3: CASSLAGGAGTDTQYF
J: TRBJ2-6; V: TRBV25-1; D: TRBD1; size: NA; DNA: TGTGCCAGCAGTGTTAGGGGGCTGGGTGGGGCCAACGTCCTGACTTTC; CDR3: CASSVRGLGGANVLTF
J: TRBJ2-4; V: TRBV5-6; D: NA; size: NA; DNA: TGTGCCAGCCTCAGGTCTTCCCGGAAGGCCAAAAACATTCAGTACTTC; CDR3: CASLRSSRKAKNIQYF
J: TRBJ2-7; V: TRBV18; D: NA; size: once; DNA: TGTGCCAGCTCACCGACACAGGGTTCCCAATACGAGCAGTACTTC; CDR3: CASSPTQGSQYEQYF
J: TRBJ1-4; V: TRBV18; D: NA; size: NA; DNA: TGTGCCAGCTCACCAGCCGGGGGCGGGGGCAGTGAAAAACTGTTTTTT; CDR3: CASSPAGGGGSEKLFF
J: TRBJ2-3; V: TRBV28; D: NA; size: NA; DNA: TGTGCCAGCATACAGGGGGGGCGCACAGATACGCAGTATTTT; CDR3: CASIQGGRTDTQYF
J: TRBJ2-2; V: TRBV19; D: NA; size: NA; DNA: TGTGCCAGTAGAGGGCAGGGTCCCGGGGAGCTGTTTTTT; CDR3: CASRGQGPGELFF
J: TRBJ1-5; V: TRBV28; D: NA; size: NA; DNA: TGTGCCAGCAGCCCCAGCCGGGGGGCGCGAGGCAATCAGCCCCAGCATTTT; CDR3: CASSPSRGARGNQPQHF
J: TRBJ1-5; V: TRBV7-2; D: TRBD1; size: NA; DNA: TGTGCCAGCAGCTTAGCGAGGACAGGCCTAGGCAATCAGCCCCAGCATTTT; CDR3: CASSLARTGLGNQPQHF
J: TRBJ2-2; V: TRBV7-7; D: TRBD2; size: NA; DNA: TGTGCTAGCAGCCTCATTAGCGGGTTCAACACCGGGGAGCTGCTTTTT; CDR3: CASSLISGFNTGELLF
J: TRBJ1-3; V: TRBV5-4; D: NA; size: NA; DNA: TGTGCCAGCAGCTTATCTGGAAACACCATATATTTT; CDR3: CASSLSGNTIYF
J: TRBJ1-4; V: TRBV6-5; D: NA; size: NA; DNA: TGTGCCAGCAGTTACTCGGGGCAGGGTTTAGAAAAACTGTTTTTT; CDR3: CASSYSGQGLEKLFF
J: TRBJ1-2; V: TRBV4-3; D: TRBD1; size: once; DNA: TGCGCCAGCAGCCAACCAGGGACAGGGCGTTATGGCTACACCTTC; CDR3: CASSQPGTGRYGYTF
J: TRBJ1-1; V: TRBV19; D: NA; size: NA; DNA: TGTGCCAGTAGTAGGACCCCAGCCGCTGAAGCTTTCTTT; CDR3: CASSRTPAAEAFF
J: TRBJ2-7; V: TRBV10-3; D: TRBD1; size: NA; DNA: TGTGCCATCAGTGAGGGTCAGGGGGTTTCCCGGTCCTACGAGCAGTACTTC; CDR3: CAISEGQGVSRSYEQYF
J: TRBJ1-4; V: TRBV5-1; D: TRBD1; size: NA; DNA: TGCGCCAGCAGCTCATCCGGGACAGGGGAGGAAAAACTGTTTTTT; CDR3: CASSSSGTGEEKLFF
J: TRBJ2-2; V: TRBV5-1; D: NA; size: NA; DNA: TGCGCCAGCAGCGCTGCCCGATGGACACCGGACGGCGAGGCCGGGGAGCTGTTTTTT; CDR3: CASSAARWTPDGEAGELFF
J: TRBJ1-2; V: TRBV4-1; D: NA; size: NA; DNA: TGCGCCAGCAGCCACGACCCCCGAAGAGCCGGCCGACAGTTTGCTGGCTACACCTTC; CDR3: CASSHDPRRAGRQFAGYTF
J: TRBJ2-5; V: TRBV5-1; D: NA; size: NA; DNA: TGCGCCAGCAGACCCATATTTCGGGGGATCCAAGAGACCCAGTACTTC; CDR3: CASRPIFRGIQETQYF
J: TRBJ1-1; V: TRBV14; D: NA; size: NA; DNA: TGTGCCAGCAGCCGCTCCGGACTGAGGAACACTGAAGCTTTCTTT; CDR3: CASSRSGLRNTEAFF
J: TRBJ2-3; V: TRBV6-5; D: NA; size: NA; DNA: TGTGCCAGCAGATGGACGGTTAGCACAGATACGCAGTATTTT; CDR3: CASRWTVSTDTQYF
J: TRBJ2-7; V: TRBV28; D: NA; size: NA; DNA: TGTGCCAGCAGTGTAGGGGGATCGGGCTCCTACGAGCAGTACTTC; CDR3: CASSVGGSGSYEQYF
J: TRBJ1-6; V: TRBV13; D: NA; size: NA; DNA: TGTGCCAGCACCTCCGACCAAGGGGCTGGGTCACCCCTCCACTTT; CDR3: CASTSDQGAGSPLHF
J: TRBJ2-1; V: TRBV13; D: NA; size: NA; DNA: TGTGCCAGCAGCAGCCAAGGGGAATGGGAGCAGTTCTTC; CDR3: CASSSQGEWEQFF
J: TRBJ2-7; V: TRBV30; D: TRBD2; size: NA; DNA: TGTGCCTGGAGTGTACATCAAGCGGGAGGCGGCGAGCAGTACTTC; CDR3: CAWSVHQAGGGEQYF
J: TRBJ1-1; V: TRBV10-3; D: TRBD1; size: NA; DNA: TGTGCCATCAGGGGGGCTGGACAGGGTGGAACTGAAGCTTTCTTT; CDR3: CAIRGAGQGGTEAFF
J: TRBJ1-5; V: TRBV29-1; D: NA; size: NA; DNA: TGCAGCGTTGCCCCGGGGATGGGTCAGCCCCAGCATTTT; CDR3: CSVAPGMGQPQHF
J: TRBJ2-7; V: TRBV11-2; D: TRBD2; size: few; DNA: TGTGCCAGCAGCTCCGGGGAGGGCTCCTACGAGCAGTACTTC; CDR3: CASSSGEGSYEQYF
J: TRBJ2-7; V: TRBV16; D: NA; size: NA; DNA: TGTGCCAGCAGCCCAAGTACGGGGCAGTACTTC; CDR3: CASSPSTGQYF
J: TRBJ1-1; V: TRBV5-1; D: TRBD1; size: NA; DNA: TGCGCCAGCAGCCGCCCACCAACAGGGGGTCGGACTGAAGCTTTCTTT; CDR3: CASSRPPTGGRTEAFF
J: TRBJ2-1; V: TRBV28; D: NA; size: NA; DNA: TGTGCCAGCACCTCTTCAGGTGAGCAGTTCTTC; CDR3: CASTSSGEQFF
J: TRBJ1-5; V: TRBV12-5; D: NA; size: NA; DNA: TGTGCTAGTGCTCTGGAGGAGAATCAGCCCCAGCATTTT; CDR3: CASALEENQPQHF
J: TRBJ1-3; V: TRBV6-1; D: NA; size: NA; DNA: TGTGCCAGCAGTGCCCAAGGCCCGGAGGGAGGGAGCTCTGGAAACACCATATATTTT; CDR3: CASSAQGPEGGSSGNTIYF
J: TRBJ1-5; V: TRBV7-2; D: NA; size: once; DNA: TGTGCCAGCAGCTTAGCGTTTCAGCCCCAGCATTTT; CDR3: CASSLAFQPQHF
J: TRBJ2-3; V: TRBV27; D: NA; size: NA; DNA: TGTGCCAGCAGTTCCGCCGCAGCGGGCCCCGGGGATACGCAGTATTTT; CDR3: CASSSAAAGPGDTQYF
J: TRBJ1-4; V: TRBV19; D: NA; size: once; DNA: TGTGCCAGTGAACGCAGGCTAAATGAAAAACTGTTTTTT; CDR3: CASERRLNEKLFF
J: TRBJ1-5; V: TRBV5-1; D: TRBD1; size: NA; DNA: TGCGCCAGCAGCGCGACAGGGGTCAATCAGCCCCAGCATTTT; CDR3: CASSATGVNQPQHF
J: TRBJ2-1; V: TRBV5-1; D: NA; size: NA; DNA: TGCGCCAGCAGCCCAGGGGACAATGAGCAGTTCTTC; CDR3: CASSPGDNEQFF
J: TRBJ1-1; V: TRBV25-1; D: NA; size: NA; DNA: TGTGCCAGCAGTAAAACGGCCTTGGTGACTGAAGCTTTCTTT; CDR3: CASSKTALVTEAFF
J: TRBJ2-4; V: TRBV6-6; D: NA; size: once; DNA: TGTGCCAGCAGTGGTCTTGTCAAAAACATTCAGTACTTC; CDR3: CASSGLVKNIQYF
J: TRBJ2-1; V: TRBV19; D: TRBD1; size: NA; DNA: TGTGCCAGTAGGGACAGGGTACGAAATGAGCAGTTCTTC; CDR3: CASRDRVRNEQFF
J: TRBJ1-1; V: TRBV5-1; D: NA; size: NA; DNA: TGCGCCAGCAGCTTCCAGGGGTCGAATGAAGCTTTCTTT; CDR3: CASSFQGSNEAFF
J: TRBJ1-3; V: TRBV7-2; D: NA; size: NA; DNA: TGTGCCAGCAGCCCCGGAAGAAACACCATATATTTT; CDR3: CASSPGRNTIYF
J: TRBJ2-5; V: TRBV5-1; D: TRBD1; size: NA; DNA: TGCGCCAGCAGCTCCGGGACAGGGTTTCAAGAGACCCAGTACTTC; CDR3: CASSSGTGFQETQYF